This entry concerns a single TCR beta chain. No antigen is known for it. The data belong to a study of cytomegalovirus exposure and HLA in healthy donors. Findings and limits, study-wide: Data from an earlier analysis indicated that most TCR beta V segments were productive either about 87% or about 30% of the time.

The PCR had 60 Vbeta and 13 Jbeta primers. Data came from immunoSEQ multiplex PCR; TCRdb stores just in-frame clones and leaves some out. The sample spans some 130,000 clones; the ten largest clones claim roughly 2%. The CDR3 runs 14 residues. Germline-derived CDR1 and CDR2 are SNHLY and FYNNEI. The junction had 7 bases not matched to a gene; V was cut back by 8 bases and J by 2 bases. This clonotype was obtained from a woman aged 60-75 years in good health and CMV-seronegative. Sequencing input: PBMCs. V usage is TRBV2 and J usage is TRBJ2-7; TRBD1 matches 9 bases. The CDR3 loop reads CASQRQGGPYEQYF. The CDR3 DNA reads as TGTGCCAGCCAGAGACAGGGGGGTCCCTACGAGCAGTACTTC.